The clone carrying this TCR beta chain was observed once. CDR1 is SNHLY and CDR2 is FYNNEI in the germline V gene. The length of the CDR3 is 15 residues. V lost 3 bases, J lost 5 bases, and 4 bases stayed unmatched. Authors' processing steps: Nucleated cell number was recorded as an estimate derived from reference gene primer amplification. The data were produced by immunoSEQ multiplex PCR, yet TCRdb's version contains in-frame clones alone and is incomplete. The V and J calls and clone size come from that table; D and trimming were worked out from the DNA. In the table there are roughly 390,000 clones, 85% of which are singletons. This entry belongs to a study of blood T cell repertoires in COVID-19. Study context: PBMCs, B-cell-depleted T cells, or T cells provided the cDNA or gDNA that made up the material.

The chain recombines TRBV2 with TRBJ1-6, with 7 positions matching TRBD1. This receptor was obtained from a woman aged 18-29 years with acute or convalescent COVID-19. Source material: peripheral blood. The CDR3 sequence is CASSDEGAHNSPLHF. The CDR3 nucleotides are TGTGCCAGCAGTGACGAGGGGGCCCATAATTCACCCCTCCACTTT.